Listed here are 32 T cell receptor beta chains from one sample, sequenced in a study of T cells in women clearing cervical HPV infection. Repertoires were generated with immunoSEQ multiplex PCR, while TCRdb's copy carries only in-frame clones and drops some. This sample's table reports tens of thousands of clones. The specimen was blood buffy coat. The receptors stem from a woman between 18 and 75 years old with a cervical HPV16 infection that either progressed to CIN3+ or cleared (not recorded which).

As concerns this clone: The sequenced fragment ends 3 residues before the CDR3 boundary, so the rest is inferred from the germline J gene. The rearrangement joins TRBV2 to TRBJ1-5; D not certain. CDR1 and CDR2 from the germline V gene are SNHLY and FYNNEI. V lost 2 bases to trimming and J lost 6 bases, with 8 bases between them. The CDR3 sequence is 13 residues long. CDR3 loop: CASSERFIQPQHF. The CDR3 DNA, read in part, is TGTGCCAGCAGTGAAAGGTTTATTCAGCCC.

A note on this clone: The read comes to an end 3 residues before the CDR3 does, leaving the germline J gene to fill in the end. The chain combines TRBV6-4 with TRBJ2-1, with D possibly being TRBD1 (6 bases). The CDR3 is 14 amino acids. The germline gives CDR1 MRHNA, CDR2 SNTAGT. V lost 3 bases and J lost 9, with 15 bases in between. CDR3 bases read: TGTGCCAGCAGTGAAGGGGGTCGGTTTAGTGAG. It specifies CASSEGGRFSE. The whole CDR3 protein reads CASSEGGRFSEQFF.

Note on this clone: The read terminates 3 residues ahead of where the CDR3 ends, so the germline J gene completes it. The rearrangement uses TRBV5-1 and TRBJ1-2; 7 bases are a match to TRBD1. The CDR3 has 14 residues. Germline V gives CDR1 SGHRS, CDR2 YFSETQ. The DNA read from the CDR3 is TGCGCCAGCAGTCAAGGACAGGTTACAGATAGG. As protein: CASSQGQVTDR. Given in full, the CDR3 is CASSQGQVTDRYTF.

CDR3 DNA, as far as it was read: TGTGCCAGAAGCCCGACAGGGCTAAATGAAAAA. Its translation is CARSPTGLNEK. The entire CDR3 is CARSPTGLNEKLFF. This chain joins TRBV5-3 and TRBJ1-4; 7 bases fit TRBD1. The read is 3 residues too short to cover the CDR3 end, so that end is filled in from the germline J gene. TRBV5-3 is reported as an ORF; its role is uncertain. V was clipped by 4 bases and J by 5 bases; unmatched bases: 5. The CDR3 spans 14 residues.

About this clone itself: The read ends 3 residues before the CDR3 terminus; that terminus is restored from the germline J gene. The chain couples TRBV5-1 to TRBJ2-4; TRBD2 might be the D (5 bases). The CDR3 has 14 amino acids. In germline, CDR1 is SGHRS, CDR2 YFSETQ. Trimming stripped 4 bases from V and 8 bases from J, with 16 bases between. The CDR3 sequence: CASSPGLVRDIQYF. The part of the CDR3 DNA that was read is TGCGCCAGCAGCCCCGGACTGGTTAGGGACATT.

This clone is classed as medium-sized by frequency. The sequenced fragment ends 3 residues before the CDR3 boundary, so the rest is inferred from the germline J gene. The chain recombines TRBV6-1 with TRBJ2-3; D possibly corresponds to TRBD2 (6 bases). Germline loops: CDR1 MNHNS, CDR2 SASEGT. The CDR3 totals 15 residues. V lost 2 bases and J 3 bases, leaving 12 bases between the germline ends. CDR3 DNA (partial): TGTGCCAGCAGTGAATGGAGGGCCCAGACAGATACG. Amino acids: CASSEWRAQTDT. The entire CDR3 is CASSEWRAQTDTQYF.

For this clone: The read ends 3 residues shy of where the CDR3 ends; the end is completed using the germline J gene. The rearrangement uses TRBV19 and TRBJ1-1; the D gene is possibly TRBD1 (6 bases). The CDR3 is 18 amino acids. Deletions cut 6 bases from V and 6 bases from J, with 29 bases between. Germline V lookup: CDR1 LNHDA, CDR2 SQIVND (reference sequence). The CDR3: CASRLVLSQGPLGPEAFF. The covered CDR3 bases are TGTGCCAGTAGACTGGTCCTTTCACAGGGCCCCCTCGGTCCTGAA.

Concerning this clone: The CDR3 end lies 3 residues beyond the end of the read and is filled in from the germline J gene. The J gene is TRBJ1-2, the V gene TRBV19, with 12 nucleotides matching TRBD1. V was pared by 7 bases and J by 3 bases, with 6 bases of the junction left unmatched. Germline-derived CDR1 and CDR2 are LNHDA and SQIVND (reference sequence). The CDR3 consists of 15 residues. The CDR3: CASTSGQGADYGYTF. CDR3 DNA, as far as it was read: TGTGCCAGTACCTCGGGACAGGGGGCCGACTATGGC.

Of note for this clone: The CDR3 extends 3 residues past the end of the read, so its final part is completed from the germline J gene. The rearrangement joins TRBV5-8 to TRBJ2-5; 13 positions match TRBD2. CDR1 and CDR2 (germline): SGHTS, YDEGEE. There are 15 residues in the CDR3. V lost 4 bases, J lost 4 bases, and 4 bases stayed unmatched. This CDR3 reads CASSAGLAGAETQYF. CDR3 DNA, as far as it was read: TGTGCCAGCAGCGCCGGACTAGCGGGAGCAGAGACC.

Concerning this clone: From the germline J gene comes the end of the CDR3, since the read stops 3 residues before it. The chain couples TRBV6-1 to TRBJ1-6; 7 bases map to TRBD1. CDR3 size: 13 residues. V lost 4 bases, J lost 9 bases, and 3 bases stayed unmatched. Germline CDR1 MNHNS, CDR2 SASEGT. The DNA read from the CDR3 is TGTGCCAGCAGTGCAGACAGGGTTTCACCC. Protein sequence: CASSADRVSP. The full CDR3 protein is CASSADRVSPLHF.

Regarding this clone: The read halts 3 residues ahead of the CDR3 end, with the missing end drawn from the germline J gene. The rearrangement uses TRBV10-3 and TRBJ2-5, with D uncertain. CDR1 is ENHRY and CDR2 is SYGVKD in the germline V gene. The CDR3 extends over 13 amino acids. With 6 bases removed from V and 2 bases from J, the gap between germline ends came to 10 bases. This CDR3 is CAISFRSQETQYF. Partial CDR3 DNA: TGTGCCATCAGCTTCAGATCACAAGAGACC.

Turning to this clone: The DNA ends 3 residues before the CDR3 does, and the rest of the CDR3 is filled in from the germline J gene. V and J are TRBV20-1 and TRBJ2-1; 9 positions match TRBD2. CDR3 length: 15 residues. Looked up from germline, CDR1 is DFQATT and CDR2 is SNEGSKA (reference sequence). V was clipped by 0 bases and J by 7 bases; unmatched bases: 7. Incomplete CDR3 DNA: TGCAGTGCTAGAGATGTGCGGGAGGGCATAAATGAG. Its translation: CSARDVREGINE. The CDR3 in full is CSARDVREGINEQFF.

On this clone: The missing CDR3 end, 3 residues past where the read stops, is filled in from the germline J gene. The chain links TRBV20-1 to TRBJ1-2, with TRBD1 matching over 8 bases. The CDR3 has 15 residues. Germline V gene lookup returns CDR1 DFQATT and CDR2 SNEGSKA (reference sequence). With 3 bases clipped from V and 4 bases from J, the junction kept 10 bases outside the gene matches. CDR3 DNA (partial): TGCAGTGCTAGGTCAGGACAGGGTGGCGGCTATGGC. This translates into CSARSGQGGGYG. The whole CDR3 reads CSARSGQGGGYGYTF.

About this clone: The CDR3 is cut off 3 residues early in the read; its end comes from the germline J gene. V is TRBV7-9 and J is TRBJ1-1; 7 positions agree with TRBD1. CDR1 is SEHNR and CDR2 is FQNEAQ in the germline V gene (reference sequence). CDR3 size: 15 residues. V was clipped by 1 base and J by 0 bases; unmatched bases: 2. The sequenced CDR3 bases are TGTGCCAGCAGCTTAGTTACAGGGGTGAACACTGAA. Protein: CASSLVTGVNTE. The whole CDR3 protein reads CASSLVTGVNTEAFF.

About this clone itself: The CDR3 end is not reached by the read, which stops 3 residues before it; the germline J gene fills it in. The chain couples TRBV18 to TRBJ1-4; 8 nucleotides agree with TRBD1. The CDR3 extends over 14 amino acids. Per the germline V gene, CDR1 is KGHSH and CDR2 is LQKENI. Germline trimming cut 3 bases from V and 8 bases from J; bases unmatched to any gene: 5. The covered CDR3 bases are TGTGCCAGCTCACCTCAGGGGGCCGGGGAAAAA. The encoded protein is CASSPQGAGEK. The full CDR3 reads CASSPQGAGEKLFF. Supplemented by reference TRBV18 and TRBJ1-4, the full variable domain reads NAGVMQNPRHLVRRRGQEARLRCSPMKGHSHVYWYRQLPEEGLKFMVYLQKENIIDESGMPKERFSAEFPKEGPSILRIQQVVRGDSAAYFCASSPQGAGEKLFFGSGTQLSVL.

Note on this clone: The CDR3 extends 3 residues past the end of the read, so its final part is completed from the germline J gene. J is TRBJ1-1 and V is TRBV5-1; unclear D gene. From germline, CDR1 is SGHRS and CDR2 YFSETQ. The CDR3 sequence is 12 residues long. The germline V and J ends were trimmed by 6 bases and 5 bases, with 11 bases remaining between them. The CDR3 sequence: CASTVDWTEAFF. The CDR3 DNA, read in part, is TGCGCCAGCACAGTCGACTGGACTGAA.

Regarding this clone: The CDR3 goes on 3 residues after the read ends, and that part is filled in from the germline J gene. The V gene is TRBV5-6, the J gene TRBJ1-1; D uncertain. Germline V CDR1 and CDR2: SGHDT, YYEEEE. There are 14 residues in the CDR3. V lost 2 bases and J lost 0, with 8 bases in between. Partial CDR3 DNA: TGTGCCAGCAGCTTAGGCCCCATGAACACTGAA. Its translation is CASSLGPMNTE. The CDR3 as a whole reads CASSLGPMNTEAFF. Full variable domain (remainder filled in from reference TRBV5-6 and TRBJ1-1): DAGVTQSPTHLIKTRGQQVTLRCSPKSGHDTVSWYQQALGQGPQFIFQYYEEEERQRGNFPDRFSGHQFPNYSSELNVNALLLGDSALYLCASSLGPMNTEAFFGQGTRLTVV.

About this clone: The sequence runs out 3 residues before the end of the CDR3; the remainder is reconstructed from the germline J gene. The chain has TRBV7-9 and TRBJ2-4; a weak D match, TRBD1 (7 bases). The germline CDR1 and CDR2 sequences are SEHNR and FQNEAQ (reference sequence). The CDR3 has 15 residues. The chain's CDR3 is CASSLEAGGLGGQYF. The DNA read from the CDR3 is TGTGCCAGCAGCTTAGAGGCAGGGGGGTTAGGAGGT. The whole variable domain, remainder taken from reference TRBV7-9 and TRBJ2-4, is DTGVSQNPRHKITKRGQNVTFRCDPISEHNRLYWYRQTLGQGPEFLTYFQNEAQLEKSRLLSDRFSAERPKGSFSTLEIQRTEQGDSAMYLCASSLEAGGLGGQYFGAGTRLSVL.

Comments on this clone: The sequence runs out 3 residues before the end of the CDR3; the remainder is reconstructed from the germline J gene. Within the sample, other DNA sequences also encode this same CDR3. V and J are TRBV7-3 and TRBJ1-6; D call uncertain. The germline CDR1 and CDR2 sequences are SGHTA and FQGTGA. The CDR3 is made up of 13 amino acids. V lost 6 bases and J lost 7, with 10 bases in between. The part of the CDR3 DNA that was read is TGTGCCAGCAGTCCACAGAGGAATTCACCC. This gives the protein CASSPQRNSP. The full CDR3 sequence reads CASSPQRNSPLHF.

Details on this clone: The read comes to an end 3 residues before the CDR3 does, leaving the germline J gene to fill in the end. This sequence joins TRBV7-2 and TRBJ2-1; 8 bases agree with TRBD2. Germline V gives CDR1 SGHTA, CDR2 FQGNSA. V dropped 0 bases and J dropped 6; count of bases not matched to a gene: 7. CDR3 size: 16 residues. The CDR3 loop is CASSLASGGPGNEQFF. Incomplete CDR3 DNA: TGTGCCAGCAGCTTAGCGTCGGGGGGGCCGGGCAATGAG.

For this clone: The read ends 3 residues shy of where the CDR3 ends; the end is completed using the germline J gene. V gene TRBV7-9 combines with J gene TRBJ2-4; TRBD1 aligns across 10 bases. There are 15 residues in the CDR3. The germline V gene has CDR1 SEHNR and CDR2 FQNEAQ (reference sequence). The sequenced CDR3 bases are TGTGCCAGCAGCCTGGGACAGGGGATCTTGTATGGT. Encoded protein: CASSLGQGILYG. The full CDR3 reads CASSLGQGILYGQYF.

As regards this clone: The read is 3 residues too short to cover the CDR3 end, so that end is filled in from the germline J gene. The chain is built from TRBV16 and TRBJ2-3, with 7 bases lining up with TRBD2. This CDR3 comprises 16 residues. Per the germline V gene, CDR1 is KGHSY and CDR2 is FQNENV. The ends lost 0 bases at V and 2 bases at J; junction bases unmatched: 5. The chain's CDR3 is CASSQSGGRDTDTQYF. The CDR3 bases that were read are TGTGCCAGCAGCCAATCCGGCGGGAGAGACACAGATACG.

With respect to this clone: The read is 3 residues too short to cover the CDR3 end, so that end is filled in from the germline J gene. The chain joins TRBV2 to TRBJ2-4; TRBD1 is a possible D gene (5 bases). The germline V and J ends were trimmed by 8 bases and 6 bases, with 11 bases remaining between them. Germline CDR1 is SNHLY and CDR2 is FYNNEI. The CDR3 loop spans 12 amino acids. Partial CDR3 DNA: TGTGCCAGCGGAGACAGATTAAACATT. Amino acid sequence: CASGDRLNI. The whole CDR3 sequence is CASGDRLNIQYF.

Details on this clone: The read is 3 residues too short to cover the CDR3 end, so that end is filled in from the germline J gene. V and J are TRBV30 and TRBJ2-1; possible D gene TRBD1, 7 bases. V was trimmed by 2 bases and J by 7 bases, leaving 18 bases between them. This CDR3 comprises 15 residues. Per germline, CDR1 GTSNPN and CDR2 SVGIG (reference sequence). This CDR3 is CAWSPPTGEANEQFF. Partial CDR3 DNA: TGTGCCTGGAGTCCCCCAACAGGGGAGGCGAATGAG.

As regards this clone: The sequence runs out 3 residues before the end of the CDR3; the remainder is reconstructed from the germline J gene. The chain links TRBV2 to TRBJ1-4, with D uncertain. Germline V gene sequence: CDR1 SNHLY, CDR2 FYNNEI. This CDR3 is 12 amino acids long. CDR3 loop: CASTTSLSPLFF. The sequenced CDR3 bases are TGTGCCAGCACCACCTCACTGTCACCA.

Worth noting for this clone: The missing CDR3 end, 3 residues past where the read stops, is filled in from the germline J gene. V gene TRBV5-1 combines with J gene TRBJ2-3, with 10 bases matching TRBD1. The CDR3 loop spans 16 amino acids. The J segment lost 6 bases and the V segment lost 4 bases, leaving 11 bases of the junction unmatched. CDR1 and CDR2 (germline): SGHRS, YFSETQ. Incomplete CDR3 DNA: TGCGCCAGCAGCCCGACGGGACAGGGGAGGATGGATACG. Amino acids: CASSPTGQGRMDT. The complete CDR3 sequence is CASSPTGQGRMDTQYF. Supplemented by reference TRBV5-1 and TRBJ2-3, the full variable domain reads KAGVTQTPRYLIKTRGQQVTLSCSPISGHRSVSWYQQTPGQGLQFLFEYFSETQRNKGNFPGRFSGRQFSNSRSEMNVSTLELGDSALYLCASSPTGQGRMDTQYFGPGTRLTVL.

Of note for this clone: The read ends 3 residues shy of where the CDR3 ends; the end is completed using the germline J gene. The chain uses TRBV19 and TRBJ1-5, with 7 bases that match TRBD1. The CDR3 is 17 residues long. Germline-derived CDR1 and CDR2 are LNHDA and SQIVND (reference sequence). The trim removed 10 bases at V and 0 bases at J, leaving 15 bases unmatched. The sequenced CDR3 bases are TGTGCCACTAATTCAGCCGGGACAGTCAATAGCAATCAGCCC. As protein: CATNSAGTVNSNQP. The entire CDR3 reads CATNSAGTVNSNQPQHF. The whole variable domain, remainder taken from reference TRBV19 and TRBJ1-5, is DGGITQSPKYLFRKEGQNVTLSCEQNLNHDAMYWYRQDPGQGLRLIYYSQIVNDFQKGDIAEGYSVSREKKESFPLTVTSAQKNPTAFYLCATNSAGTVNSNQPQHFGDGTRLSIL.

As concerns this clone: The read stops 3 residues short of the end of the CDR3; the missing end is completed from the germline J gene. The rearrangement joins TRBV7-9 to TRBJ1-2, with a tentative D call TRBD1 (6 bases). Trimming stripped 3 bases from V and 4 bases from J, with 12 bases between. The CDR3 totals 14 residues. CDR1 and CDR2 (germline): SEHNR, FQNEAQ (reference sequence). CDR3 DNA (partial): TGTGCCAGCAGCTTCGGACAGAAGGGCTATGGC. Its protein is CASSFGQKGYG. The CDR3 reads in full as CASSFGQKGYGYTF.

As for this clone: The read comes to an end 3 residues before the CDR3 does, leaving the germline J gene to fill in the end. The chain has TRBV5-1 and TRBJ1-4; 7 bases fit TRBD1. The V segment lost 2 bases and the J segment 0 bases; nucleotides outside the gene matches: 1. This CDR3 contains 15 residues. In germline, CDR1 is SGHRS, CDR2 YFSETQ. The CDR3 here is CASSFTGATNEKLFF. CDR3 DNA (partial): TGCGCCAGCAGCTTCACAGGGGCAACTAATGAAAAA.

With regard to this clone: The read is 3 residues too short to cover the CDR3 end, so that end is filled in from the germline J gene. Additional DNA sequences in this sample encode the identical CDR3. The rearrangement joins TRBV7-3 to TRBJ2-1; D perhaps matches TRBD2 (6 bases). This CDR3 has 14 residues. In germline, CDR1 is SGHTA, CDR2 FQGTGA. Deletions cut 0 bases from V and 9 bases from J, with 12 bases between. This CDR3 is CASSLTSGVGEQFF. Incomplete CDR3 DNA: TGTGCCAGCAGCTTAACGTCGGGGGTTGGTGAG.

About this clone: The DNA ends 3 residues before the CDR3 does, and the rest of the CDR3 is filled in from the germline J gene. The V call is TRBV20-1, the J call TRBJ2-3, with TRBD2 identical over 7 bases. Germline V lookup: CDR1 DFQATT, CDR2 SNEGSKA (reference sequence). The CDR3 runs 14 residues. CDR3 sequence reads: CSARWGGANQPQYF. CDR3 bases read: TGCAGTGCTAGATGGGGAGGGGCAAATCAGCCG.

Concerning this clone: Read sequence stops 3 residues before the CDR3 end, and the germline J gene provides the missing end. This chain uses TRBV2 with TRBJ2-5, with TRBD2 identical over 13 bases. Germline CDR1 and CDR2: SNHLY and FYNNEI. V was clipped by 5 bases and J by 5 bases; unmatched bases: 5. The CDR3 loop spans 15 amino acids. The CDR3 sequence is CASSMRLAGGETQYF. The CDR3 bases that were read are TGTGCCAGCAGTATGCGACTAGCGGGGGGCGAGACC.